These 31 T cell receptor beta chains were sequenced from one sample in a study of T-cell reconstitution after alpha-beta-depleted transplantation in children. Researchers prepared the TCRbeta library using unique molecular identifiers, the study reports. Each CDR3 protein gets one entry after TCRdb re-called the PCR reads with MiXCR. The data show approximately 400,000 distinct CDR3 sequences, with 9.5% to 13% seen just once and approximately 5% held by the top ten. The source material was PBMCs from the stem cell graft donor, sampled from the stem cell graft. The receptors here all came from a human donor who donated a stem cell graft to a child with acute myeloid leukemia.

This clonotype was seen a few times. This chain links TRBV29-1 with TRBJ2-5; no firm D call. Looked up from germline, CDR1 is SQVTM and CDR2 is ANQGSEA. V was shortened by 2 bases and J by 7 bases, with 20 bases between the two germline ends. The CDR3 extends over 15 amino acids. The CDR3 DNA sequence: TGCAGCGTTGAACCCCCGACCGACCCCATGGGGACCCAGTACTTC. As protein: CSVEPPTDPMGTQYF.

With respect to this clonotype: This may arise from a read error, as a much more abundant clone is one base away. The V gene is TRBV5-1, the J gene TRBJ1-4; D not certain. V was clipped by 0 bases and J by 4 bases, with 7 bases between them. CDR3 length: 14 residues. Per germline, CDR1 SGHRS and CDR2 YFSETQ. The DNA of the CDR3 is TGCGCCAGCAGCTTGGAGGGAAGTAATGAAAAACTGTTTTTT. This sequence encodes CASSLEGSNEKLFF.

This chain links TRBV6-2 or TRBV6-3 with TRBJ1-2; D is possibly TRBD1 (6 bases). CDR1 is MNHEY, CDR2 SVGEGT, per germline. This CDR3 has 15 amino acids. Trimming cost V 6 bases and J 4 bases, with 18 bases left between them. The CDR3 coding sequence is TGTGCCAGCAGAGGCCGAGGGGGTCCAATCTATGGCTACACCTTC. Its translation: CASRGRGGPIYGYTF.

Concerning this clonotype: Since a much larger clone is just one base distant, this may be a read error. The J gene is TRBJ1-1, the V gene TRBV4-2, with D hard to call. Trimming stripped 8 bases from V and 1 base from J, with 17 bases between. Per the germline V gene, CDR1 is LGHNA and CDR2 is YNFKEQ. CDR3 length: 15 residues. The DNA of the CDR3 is TGTGCCAGCGGCACCCGGCTAAGGACGAACACTGAAGCTTTCTTT. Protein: CASGTRLRTNTEAFF.

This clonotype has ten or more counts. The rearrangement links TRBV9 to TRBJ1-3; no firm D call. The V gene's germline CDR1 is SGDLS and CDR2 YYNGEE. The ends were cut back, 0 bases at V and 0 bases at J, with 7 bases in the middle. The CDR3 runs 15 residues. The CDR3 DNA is TGTGCCAGCAGCGTAGGCTCAGTCTCTGGAAACACCATATATTTT. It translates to CASSVGSVSGNTIYF.

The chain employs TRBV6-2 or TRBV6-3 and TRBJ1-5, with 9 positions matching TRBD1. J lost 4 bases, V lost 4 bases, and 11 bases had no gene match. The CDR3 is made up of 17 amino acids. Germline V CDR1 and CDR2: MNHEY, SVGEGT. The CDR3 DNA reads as TGTGCCAGCAGTTCGCATCGGGGACAGGGATCAAATCAGCCCCAGCATTTT. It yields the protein CASSSHRGQGSNQPQHF.

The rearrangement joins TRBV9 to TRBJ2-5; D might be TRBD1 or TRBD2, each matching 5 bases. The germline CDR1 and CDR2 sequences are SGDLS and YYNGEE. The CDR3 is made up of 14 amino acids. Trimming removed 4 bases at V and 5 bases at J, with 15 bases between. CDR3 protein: CASSFGTSGETQYF. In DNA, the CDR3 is TGTGCCAGCAGCTTCGGGACCAGCGGTGAGACCCAGTACTTC.

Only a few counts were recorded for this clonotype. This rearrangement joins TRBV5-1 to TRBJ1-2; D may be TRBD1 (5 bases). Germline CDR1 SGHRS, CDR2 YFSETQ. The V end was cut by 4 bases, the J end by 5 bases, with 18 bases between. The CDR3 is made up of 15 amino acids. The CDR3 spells CASSEMTAKEYGYTF. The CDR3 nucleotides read TGCGCCAGCAGCGAGATGACAGCTAAAGAATATGGCTACACCTTC.

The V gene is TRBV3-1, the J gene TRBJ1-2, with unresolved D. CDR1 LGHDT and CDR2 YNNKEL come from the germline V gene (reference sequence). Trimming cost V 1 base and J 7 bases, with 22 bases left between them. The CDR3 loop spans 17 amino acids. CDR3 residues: CASSQVTGTRIGIGYTF. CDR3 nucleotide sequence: TGTGCCAGCAGCCAAGTCACCGGAACTCGTATCGGAATTGGCTACACCTTC. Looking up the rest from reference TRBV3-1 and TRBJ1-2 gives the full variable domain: DTAVSQTPKYLVTQMGNDKSIKCEQNLGHDTMYWYKQDSKKFLKIMFSYNNKELIINETVPNRFSPKSPDKAHLNLHINSLELGDSAVYFCASSQVTGTRIGIGYTFGSGTRLTVV.

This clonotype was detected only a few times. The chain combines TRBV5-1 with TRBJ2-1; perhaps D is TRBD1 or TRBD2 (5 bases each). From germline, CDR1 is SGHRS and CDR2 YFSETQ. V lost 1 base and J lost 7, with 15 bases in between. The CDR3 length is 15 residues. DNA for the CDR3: TGCGCCAGCAGCTTGACTCCGGGACCCCAGAATGAGCAGTTCTTC. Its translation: CASSLTPGPQNEQFF.

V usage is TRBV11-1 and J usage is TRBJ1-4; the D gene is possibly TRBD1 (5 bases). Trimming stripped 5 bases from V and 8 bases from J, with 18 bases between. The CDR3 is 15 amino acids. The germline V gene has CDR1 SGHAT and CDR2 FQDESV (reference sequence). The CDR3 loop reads CASSPKGLIGEKLFF. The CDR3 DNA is TGTGCCAGCAGCCCAAAGGGACTGATCGGGGAAAAACTGTTTTTT. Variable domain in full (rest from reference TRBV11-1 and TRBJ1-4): EAEVAQSPRYKITEKSQAVAFWCDPISGHATLYWYRQILGQGPELLVQFQDESVVDDSQLPKDRFSAERLKGVDSTLKIQPAELGDSAMYLCASSPKGLIGEKLFFGSGTQLSVL.

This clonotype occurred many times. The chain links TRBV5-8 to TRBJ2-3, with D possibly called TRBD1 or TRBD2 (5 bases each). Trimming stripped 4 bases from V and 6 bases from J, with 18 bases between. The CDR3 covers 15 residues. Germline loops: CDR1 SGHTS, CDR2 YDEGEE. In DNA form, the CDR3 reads TGTGCCAGCAGCCTCCGGGACGGGGCCCCTGATACGCAGTATTTT. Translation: CASSLRDGAPDTQYF.

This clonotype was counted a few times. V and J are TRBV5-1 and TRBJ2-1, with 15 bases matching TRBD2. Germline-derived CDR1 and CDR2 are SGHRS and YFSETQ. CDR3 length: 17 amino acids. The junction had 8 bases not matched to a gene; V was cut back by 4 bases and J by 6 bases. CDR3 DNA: TGCGCCAGCAGCACCGGACTAGCGGGGGGGCCTACCAATGAGCAGTTCTTC. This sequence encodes CASSTGLAGGPTNEQFF. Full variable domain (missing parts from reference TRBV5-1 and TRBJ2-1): KAGVTQTPRYLIKTRGQQVTLSCSPISGHRSVSWYQQTPGQGLQFLFEYFSETQRNKGNFPGRFSGRQFSNSRSEMNVSTLELGDSALYLCASSTGLAGGPTNEQFFGPGTRLTVL.

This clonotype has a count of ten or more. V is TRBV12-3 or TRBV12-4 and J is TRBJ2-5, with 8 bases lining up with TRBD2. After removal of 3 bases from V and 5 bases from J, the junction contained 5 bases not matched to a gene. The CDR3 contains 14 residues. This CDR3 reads CASSFREGIETQYF. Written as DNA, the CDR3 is TGTGCCAGCAGTTTCCGGGAGGGCATCGAGACCCAGTACTTC.

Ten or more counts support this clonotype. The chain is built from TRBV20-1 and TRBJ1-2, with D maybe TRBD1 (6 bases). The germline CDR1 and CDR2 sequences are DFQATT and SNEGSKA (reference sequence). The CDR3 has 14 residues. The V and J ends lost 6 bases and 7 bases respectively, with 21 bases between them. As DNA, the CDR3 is TGCAGTGCGAGGCGGTCGGGGGCCCCCAGTGGCTACACCTTC. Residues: CSARRSGAPSGYTF.

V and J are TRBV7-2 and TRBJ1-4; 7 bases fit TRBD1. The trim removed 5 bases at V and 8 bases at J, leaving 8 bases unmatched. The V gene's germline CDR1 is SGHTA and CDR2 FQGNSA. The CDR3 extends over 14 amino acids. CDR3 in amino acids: CASSPTGAVEKLFF. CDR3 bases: TGTGCCAGCAGCCCTACAGGGGCGGTAGAAAAACTGTTTTTT.

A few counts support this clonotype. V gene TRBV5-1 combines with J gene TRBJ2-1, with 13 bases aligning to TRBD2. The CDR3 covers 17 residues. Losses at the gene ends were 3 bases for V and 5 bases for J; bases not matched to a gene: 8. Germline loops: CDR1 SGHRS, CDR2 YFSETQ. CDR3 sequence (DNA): TGCGCCAGCAGCTCAGGACTAGCGGGAGCCCTCCACAATGAGCAGTTCTTC. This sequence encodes CASSSGLAGALHNEQFF.

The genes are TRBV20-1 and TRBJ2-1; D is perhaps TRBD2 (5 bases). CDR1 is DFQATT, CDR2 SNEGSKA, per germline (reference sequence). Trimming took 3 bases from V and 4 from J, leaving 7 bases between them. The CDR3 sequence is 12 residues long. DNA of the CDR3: TGCAGTGCTAGCTGGGAGTACAATGAGCAGTTCTTC. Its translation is CSASWEYNEQFF.

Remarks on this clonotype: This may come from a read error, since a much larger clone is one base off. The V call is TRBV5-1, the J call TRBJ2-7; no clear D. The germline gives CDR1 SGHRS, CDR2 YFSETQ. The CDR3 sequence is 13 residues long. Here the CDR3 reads CASSSQKTYDQYF. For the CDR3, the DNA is TGCGCCAGCAGCTCCCAGAAGACGTACGACCAGTACTTC.

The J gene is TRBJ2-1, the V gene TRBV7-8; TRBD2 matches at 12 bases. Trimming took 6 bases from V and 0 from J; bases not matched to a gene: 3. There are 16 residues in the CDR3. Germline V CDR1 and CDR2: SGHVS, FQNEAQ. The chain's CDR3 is CASRLTSGSSYNEQFF. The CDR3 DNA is TGTGCCAGCAGACTGACTAGCGGGAGCTCCTACAATGAGCAGTTCTTC.

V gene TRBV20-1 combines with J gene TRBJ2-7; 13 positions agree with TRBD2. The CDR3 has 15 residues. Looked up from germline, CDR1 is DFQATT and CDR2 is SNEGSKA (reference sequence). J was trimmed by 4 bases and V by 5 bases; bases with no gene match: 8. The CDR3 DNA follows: TGCAGTGCTGGGCGAGGACTAGCGGGAGTGTACGAGCAGTACTTC. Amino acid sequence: CSAGRGLAGVYEQYF.

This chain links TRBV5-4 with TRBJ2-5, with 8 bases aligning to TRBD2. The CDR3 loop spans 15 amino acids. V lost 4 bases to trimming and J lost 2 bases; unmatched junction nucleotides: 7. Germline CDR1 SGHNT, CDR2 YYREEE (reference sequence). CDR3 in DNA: TGTGCCAGCAGCCCCGGGGGGGCAGGGCAAGAGACCCAGTACTTC. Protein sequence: CASSPGGAGQETQYF.

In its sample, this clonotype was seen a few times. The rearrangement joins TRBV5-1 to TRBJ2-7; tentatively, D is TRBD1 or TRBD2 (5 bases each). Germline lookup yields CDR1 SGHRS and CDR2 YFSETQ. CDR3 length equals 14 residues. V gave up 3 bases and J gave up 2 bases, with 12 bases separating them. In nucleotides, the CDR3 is TGCGCCAGCAGCTACCGGGGCCAAACCTACGAGCAGTACTTC. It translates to CASSYRGQTYEQYF.

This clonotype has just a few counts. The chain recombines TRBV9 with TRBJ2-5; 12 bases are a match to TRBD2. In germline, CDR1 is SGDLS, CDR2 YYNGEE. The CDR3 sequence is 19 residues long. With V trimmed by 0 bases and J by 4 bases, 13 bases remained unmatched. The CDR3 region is CASSVGGASGRAAAETQYF. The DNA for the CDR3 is TGTGCCAGCAGCGTAGGCGGAGCTAGCGGGAGGGCCGCGGCAGAGACCCAGTACTTC.

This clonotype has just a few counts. This CDR3 is CASSPEVVSGYTF. CDR3 nucleotide sequence: TGTGCCAGCAGCCCGGAGGTAGTTTCCGGCTACACCTTC. The genes are TRBV7-9 and TRBJ1-2; D unresolved. The germline gives CDR1 SEHNR, CDR2 FQNEAQ (reference sequence). Trimming took 5 bases from V and 8 from J, leaving 15 bases between them. This CDR3 is built from 13 residues.

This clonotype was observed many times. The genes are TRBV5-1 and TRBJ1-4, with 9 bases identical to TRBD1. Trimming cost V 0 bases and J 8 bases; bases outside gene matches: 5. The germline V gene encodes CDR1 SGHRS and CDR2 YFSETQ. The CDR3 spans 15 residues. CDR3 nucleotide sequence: TGCGCCAGCAGCTTGGAGGGACAGGGCCAGGAAAAACTGTTTTTT. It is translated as CASSLEGQGQEKLFF. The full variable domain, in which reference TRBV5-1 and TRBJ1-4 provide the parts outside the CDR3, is KAGVTQTPRYLIKTRGQQVTLSCSPISGHRSVSWYQQTPGQGLQFLFEYFSETQRNKGNFPGRFSGRQFSNSRSEMNVSTLELGDSALYLCASSLEGQGQEKLFFGSGTQLSVL.

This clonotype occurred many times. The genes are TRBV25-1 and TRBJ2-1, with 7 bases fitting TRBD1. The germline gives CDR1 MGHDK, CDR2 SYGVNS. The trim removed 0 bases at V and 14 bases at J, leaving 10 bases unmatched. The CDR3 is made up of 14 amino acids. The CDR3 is CASSEYIRAGGEFF. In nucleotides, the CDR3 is TGTGCCAGCAGTGAATATATTCGCGCAGGGGGTGAGTTCTTC. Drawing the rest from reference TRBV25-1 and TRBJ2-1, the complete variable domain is EADIYQTPRYLVIGTGKKITLECSQTMGHDKMYWYQQDPGMELHLIHYSYGVNSTEKGDLSSESTVSRIRTEHFPLTLESARPSHTSQYLCASSEYIRAGGEFFGPGTRLTVL.

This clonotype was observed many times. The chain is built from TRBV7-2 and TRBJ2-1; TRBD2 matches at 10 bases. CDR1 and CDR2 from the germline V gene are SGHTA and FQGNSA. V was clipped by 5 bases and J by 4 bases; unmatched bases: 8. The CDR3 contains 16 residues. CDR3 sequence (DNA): TGTGCCAGCAGCCCGATGGAACTAGCGGGATACAATGAGCAGTTCTTC. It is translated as CASSPMELAGYNEQFF.

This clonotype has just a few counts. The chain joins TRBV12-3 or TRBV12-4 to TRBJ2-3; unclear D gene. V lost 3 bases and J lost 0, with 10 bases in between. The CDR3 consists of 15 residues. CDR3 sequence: CASSFTLISTDTQYF. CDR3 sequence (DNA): TGTGCCAGCAGTTTTACACTGATAAGCACAGATACGCAGTATTTT.

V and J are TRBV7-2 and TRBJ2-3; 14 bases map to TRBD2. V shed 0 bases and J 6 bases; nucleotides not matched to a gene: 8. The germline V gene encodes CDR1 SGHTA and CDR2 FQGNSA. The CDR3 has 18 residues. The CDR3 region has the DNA TGTGCCAGCAGCTTAGCTACGGGACTAGCGGGAGATCGGGATACGCAGTATTTT. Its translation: CASSLATGLAGDRDTQYF.

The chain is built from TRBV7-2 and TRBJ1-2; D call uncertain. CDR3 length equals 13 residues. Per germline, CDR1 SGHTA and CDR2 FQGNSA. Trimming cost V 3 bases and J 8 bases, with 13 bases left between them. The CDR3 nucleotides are TGTGCCAGCAGCTTTGACTCCCTTAGCGGCTACACCTTC. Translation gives CASSFDSLSGYTF.